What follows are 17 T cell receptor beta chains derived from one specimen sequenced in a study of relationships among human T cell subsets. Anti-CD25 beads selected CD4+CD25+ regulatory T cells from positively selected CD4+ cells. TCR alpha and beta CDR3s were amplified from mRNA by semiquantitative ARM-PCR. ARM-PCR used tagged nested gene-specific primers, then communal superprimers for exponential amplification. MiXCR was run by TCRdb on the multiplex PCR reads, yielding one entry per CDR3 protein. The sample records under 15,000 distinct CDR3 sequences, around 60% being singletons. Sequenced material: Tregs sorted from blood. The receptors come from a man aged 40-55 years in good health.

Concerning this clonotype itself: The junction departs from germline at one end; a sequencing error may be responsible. The CDR3 is CAISVAGGTDAQYF. As DNA, the CDR3 is TGTGCCATCAGTGTAGCGGGGGGCACAGATGCGCAGTATTTT. The V call is TRBV10-3, the J call TRBJ2-3, with 10 bases identical to TRBD2. The CDR3 extends over 14 amino acids. CDR1 is ENHRY, CDR2 SYGVKD, per germline.

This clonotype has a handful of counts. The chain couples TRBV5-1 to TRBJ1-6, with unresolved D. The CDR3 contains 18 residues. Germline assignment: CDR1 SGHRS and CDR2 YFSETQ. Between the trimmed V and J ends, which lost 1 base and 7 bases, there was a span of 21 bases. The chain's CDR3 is CASSLQAQSYLSNSPLHF. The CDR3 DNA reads TGCGCCAGCAGCTTGCAGGCCCAATCCTACCTCAGCAATTCACCCCTCCACTTT.

The CDR3 coding sequence is TGTGCCAGCAGTCCAAGCGGGAGAGAAGATACGCAGTATTTT. Translation: CASSPSGREDTQYF. V is TRBV6-5 and J is TRBJ2-3; 8 nucleotides agree with TRBD2. Germline values: CDR1 MNHEY, CDR2 SVGAGI. V shed 5 bases and J 5 bases; nucleotides not matched to a gene: 6. The CDR3 sequence is 14 residues long.

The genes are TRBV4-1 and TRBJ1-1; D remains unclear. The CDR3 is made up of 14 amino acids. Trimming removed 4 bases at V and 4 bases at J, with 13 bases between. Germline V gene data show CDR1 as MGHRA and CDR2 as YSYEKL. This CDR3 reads CASSLARETTEAFF. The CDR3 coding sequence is TGCGCCAGCAGCCTTGCCCGGGAGACCACTGAAGCTTTCTTT.

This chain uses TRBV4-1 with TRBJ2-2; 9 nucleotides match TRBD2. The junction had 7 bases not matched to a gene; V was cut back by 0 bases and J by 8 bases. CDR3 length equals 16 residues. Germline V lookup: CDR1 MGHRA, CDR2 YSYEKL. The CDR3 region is CASSQDPSGMVGELFF. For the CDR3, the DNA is TGCGCCAGCAGCCAAGACCCTAGCGGGATGGTAGGGGAGCTGTTTTTT.

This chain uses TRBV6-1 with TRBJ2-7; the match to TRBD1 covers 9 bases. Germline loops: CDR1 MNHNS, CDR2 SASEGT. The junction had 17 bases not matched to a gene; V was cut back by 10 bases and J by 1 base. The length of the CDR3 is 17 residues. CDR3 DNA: TGTGCCACCCGTTACAGGGGGACAGGGACCTCTTCCTACGAGCAGTACTTC. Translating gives CATRYRGTGTSSYEQYF.

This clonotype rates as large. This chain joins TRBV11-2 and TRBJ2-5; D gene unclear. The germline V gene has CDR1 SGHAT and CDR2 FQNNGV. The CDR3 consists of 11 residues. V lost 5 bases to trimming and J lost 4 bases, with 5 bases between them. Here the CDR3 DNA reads TGTGCCAGCAGCCCCAGAGAGACCCAGTACTTC. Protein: CASSPRETQYF.

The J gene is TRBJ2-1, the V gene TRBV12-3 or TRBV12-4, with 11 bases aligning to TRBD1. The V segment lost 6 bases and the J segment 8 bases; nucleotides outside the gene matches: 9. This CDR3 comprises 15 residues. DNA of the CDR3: TGTGCCAGCAGCCCGGGACAGGGGGGATTGTATGAGCAGTTCTTC. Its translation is CASSPGQGGLYEQFF.

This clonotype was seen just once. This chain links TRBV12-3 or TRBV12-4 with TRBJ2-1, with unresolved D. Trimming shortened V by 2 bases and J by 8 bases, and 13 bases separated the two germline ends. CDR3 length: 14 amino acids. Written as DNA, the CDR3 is TGTGCCAGCAGTTTATCCCAATGGGGTCATGAGCAGTTCTTC. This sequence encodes CASSLSQWGHEQFF.

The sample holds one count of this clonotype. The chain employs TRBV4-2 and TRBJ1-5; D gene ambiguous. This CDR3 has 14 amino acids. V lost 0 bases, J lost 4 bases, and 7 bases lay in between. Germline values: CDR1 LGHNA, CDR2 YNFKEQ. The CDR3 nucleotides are TGTGCCAGCAGCCAAGATGGAGTAAATCAGCCCCAGCATTTT. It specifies CASSQDGVNQPQHF.

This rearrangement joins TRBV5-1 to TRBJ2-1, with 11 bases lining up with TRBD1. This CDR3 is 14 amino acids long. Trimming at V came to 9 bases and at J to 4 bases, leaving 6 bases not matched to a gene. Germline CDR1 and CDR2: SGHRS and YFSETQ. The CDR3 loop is CATSGQGVYNEQFF. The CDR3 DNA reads TGCGCCACCTCGGGACAGGGGGTTTACAATGAGCAGTTCTTC.

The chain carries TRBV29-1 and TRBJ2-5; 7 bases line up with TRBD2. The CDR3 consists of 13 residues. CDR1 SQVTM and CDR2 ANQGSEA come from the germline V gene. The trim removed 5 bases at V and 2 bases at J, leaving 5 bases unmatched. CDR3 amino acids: CSVTSERQETQYF. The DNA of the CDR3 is TGCAGCGTTACTAGCGAAAGACAAGAGACCCAGTACTTC. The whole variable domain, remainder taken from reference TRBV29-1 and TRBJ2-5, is SAVISQKPSRDICQRGTSLTIQCQVDSQVTMMFWYRQQPGQSLTLIATANQGSEATYESGFVIDKFPISRPNLTFSTLTVSNMSPEDSSIYLCSVTSERQETQYFGPGTRLLVL.

CDR3 nucleotide sequence: TGCAGTGCTAGACGCTTAGCGGGGGGGCATTTCAATGAGCAGTTCTTC. It is translated as CSARRLAGGHFNEQFF. The V call is TRBV20-1, the J call TRBJ2-1, with 11 bases aligning to TRBD2. Per the germline V gene, CDR1 is DFQATT and CDR2 is SNEGSKA (reference sequence). Trimming at V came to 2 bases and at J to 6 bases, leaving 9 bases not matched to a gene. CDR3 size: 16 residues.

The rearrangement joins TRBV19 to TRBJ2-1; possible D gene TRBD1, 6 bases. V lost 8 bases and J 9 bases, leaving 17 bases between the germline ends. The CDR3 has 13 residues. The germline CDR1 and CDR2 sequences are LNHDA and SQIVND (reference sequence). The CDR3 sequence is CASEGRQAPEQFF. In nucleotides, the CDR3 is TGTGCCAGTGAGGGGAGACAGGCCCCTGAGCAGTTCTTC.

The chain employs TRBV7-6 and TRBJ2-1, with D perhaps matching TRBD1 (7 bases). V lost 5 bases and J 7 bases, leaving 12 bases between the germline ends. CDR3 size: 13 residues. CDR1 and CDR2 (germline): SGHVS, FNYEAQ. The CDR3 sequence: CASSKQGRNEQFF. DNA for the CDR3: TGTGCCAGCAGCAAACAGGGGAGGAATGAGCAGTTCTTC.

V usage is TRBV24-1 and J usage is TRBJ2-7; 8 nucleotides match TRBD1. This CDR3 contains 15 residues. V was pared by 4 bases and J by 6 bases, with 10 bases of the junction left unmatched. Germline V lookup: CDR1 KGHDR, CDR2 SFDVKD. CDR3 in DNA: TGTGCCACCAGTGACCGCGACAGGGGTGCGCGCGAGCAGTACTTC. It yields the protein CATSDRDRGAREQYF.

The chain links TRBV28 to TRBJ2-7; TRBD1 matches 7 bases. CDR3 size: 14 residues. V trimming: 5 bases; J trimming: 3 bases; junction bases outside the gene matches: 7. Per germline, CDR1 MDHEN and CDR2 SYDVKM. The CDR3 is CASSGVRTGYEQYF. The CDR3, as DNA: TGTGCCAGCAGTGGCGTGAGGACAGGCTACGAGCAGTACTTC.